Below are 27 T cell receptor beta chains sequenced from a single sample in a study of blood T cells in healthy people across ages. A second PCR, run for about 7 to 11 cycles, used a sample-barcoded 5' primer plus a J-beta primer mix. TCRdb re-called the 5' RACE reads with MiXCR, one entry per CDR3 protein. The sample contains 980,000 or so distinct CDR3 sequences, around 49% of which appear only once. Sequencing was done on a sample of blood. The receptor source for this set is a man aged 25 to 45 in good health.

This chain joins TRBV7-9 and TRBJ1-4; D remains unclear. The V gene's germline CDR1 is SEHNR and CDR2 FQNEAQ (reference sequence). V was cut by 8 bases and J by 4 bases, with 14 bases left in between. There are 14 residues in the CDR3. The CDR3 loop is CASEGGENNEKLFF. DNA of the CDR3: TGTGCCAGCGAAGGCGGAGAAAATAATGAAAAACTGTTTTTT. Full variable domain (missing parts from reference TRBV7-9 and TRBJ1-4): DTGVSQNPRHKITKRGQNVTFRCDPISEHNRLYWYRQTLGQGPEFLTYFQNEAQLEKSRLLSDRFSAERPKGSFSTLEIQRTEQGDSAMYLCASEGGENNEKLFFGSGTQLSVL.

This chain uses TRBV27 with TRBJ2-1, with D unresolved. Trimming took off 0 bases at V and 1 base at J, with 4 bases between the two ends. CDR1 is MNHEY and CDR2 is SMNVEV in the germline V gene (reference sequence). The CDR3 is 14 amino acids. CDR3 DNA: TGTGCCAGCAGTTTATCGTGGTCCTACAATGAGCAGTTCTTC. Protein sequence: CASSLSWSYNEQFF.

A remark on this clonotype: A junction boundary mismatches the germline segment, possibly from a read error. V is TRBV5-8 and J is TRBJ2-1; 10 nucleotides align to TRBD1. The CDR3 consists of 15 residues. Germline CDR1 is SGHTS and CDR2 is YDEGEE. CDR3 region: CASGFKDRGYNEQFF. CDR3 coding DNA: TGTGCCAGCGGCTTCAAGGACAGGGGGTACAATGAGCAGTTCTTC.

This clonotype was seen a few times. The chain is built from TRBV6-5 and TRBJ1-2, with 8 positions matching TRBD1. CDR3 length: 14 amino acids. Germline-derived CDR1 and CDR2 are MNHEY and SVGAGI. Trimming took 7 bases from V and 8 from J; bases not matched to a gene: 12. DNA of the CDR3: TGTGCCAGCATTAGTCCAGGGGGCGTTCAGGGCTACACCTTC. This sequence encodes CASISPGGVQGYTF.

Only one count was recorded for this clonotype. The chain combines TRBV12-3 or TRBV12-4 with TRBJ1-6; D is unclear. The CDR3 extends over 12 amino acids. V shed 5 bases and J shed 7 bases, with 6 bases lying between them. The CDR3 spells CASSMGNSPLHF. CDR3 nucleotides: TGTGCCAGCAGTATGGGGAATTCACCCCTCCACTTT.

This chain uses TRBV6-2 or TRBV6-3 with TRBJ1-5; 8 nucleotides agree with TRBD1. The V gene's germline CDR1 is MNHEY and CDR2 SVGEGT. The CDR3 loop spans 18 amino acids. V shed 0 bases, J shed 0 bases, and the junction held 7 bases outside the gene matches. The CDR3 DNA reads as TGTGCCAGCAGTTACTCTCGGGACAGGATATATAGCAATCAGCCCCAGCATTTT. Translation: CASSYSRDRIYSNQPQHF.

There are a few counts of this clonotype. DNA of the CDR3: TGTGCCAGCAGTTACGCGGGAGGTAATCAGCCCCAGCATTTT. Its protein is CASSYAGGNQPQHF. The chain couples TRBV6-5 to TRBJ1-5; D ambiguous. There are 14 residues in the CDR3. In germline, CDR1 is MNHEY, CDR2 SVGAGI. Trimming stripped 2 bases from V and 4 bases from J, with 9 bases between.

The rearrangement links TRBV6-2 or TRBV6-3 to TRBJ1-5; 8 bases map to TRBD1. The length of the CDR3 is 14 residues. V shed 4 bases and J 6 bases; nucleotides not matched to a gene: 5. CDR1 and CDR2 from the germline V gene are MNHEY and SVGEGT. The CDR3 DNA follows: TGTGCCAGCAGTTGGACAGGGATAGGTCAGCCCCAGCATTTT. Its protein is CASSWTGIGQPQHF.

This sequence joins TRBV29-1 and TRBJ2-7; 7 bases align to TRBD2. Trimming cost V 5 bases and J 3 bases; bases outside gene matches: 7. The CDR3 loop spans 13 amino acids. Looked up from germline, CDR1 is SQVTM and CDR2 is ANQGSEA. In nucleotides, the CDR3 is TGCAGCGTTTGGGACTACCGCCACTACGAGCAGTACTTC. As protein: CSVWDYRHYEQYF.

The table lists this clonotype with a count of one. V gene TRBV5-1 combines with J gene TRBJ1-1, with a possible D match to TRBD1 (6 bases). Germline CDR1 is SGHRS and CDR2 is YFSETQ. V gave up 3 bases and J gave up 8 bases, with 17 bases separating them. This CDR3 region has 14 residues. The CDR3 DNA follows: TGCGCCAGCAGCTCGGGGGGGGGCAGGGACGAAGCTTTCTTT. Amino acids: CASSSGGGRDEAFF.

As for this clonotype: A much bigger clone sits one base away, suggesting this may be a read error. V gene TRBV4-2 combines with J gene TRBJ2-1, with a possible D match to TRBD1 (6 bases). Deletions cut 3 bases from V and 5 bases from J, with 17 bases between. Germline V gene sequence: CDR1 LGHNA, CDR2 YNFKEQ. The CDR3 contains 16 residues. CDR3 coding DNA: TGTGCCAGCAGCCAGCCAGGGACACGGAGCGACAATGAGCAGTTCTTC. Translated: CASSQPGTRSDNEQFF.

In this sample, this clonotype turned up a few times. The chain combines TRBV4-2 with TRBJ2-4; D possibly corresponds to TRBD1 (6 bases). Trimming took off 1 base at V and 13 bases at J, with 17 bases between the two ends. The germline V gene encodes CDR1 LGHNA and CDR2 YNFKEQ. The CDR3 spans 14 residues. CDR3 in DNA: TGTGCCAGCAGCCAAGGTCACGAAAGACAGGAGCAGTACTTC. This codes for CASSQGHERQEQYF.

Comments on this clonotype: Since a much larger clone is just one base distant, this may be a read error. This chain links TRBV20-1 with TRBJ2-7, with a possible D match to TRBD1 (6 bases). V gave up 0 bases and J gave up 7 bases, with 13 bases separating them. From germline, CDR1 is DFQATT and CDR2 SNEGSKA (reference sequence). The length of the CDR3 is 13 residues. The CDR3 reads CSAREGGRNEQYF. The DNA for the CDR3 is TGCAGTGCTAGAGAAGGGGGACGGAATGAGCAGTACTTC.

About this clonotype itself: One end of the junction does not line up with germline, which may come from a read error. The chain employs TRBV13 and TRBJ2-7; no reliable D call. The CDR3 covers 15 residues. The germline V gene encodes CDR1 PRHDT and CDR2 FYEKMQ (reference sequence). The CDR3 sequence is CASSLAGFKKEEQYF. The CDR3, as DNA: TGTGCCAGTAGCTTAGCAGGATTCAAAAAGGAAGAGCAGTACTTC.

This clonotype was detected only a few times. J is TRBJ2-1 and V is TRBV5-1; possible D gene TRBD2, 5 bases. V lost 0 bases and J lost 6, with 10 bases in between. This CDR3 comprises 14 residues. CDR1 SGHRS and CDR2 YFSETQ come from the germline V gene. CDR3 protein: CASSLAVAGNEQFF. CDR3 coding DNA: TGCGCCAGCAGCTTGGCCGTTGCGGGCAATGAGCAGTTCTTC.

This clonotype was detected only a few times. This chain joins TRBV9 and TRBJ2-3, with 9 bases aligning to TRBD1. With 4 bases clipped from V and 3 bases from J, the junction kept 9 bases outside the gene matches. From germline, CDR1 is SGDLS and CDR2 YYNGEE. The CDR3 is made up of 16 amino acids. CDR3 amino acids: CASSPSLGQGTDTQYF. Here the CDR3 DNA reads TGTGCCAGCAGCCCCAGTTTGGGACAGGGAACAGATACGCAGTATTTT.

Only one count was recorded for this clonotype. CDR3 nucleotides: TGTGCCAGCAGCGGCTTACCCGCCGGGCAGGGGGGGCCGAACACTGAAGCTTTCTTT. Its protein product is CASSGLPAGQGGPNTEAFF. The rearrangement joins TRBV7-8 to TRBJ1-1; TRBD1 agrees at 7 bases. This CDR3 has 19 amino acids. Germline CDR1 SGHVS, CDR2 FQNEAQ. V dropped 5 bases and J dropped 1; count of bases not matched to a gene: 19.

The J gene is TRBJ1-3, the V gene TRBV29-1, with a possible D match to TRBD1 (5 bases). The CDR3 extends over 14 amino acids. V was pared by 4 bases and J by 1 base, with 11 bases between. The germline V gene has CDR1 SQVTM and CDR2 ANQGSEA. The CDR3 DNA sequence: TGCAGCGTTGGAGGGGCGCTGTCTGGAAACACCATATATTTT. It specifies CSVGGALSGNTIYF.

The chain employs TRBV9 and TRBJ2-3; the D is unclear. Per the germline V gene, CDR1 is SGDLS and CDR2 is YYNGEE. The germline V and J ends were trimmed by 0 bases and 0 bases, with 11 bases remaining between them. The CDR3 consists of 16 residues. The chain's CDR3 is CASSVEAALSTDTQYF. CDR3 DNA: TGTGCCAGCAGCGTAGAGGCGGCGCTAAGCACAGATACGCAGTATTTT.

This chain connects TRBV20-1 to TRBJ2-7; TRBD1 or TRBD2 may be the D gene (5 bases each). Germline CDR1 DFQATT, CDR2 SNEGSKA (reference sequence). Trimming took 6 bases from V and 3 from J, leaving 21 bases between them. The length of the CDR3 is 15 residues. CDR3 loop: CSADRPRDGLYEQYF. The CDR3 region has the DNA TGCAGTGCCGACCGTCCCAGGGACGGACTCTACGAGCAGTACTTC.

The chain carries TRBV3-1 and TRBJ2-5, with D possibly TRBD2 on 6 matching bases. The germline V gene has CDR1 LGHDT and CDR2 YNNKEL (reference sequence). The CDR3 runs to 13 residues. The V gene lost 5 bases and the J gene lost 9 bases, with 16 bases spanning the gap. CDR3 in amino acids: CASSKGGFRAQYF. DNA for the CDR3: TGTGCCAGCAGCAAGGGAGGCTTTCGGGCCCAGTACTTC.

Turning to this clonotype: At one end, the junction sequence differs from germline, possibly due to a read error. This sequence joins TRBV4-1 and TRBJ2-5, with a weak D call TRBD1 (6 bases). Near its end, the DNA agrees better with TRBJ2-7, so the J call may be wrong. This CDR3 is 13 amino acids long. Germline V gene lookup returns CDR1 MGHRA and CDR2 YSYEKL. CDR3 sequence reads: CACSRPGQREQYF. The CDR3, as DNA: TGCGCCTGCAGCCGCCCGGGACAACGCGAGCAGTACTTC.

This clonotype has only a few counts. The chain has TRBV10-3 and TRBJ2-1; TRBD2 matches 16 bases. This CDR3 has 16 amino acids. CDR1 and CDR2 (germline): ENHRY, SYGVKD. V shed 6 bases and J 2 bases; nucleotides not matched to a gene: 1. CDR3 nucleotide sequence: TGTGCCATCAGCGGGACTAGCGGGGGGGCCTACAATGAGCAGTTCTTC. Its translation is CAISGTSGGAYNEQFF.

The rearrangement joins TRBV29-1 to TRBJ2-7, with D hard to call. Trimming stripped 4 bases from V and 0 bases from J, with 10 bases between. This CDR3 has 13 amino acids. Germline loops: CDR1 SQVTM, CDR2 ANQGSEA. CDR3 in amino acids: CSVVKGASYEQYF. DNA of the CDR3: TGCAGCGTTGTGAAGGGCGCCTCCTACGAGCAGTACTTC.

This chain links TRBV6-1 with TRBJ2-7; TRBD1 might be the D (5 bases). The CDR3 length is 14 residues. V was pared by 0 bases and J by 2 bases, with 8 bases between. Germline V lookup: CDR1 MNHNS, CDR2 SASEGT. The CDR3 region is CASSEAGAPYEQYF. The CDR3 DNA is TGTGCCAGCAGTGAAGCAGGGGCGCCCTACGAGCAGTACTTC.

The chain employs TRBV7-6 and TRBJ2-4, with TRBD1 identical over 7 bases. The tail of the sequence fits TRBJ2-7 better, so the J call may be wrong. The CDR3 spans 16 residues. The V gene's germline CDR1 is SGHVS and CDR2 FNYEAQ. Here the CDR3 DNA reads TGTGCCAGCAGCCCTTCTGCCGGGACAGAGATATACGAGCAGTACTTC. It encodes CASSPSAGTEIYEQYF.

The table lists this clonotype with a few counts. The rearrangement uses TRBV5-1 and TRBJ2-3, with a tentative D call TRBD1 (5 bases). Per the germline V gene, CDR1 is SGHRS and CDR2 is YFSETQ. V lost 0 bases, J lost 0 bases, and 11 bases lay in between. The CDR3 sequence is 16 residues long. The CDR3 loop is CASSLGQPFSTDTQYF. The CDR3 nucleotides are TGCGCCAGCAGCTTGGGACAGCCCTTTAGCACAGATACGCAGTATTTT. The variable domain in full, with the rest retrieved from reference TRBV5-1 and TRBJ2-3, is KAGVTQTPRYLIKTRGQQVTLSCSPISGHRSVSWYQQTPGQGLQFLFEYFSETQRNKGNFPGRFSGRQFSNSRSEMNVSTLELGDSALYLCASSLGQPFSTDTQYFGPGTRLTVL.